The entry that follows covers one TCR beta chain sequence. This sample is drawn from a study of blood T cell repertoires in COVID-19. Repertoires were generated with immunoSEQ multiplex PCR, while TCRdb's copy carries only in-frame clones and drops some. The sample gives under 300,000 clones, about 79% of which show up once; roughly 9.6% is in the top ten. There are 11 residues in the CDR3. The V end lost 11 bases, the J end lost 4 bases, and 12 bases lay between the germline ends. Germline loops: CDR1 MNHEY, CDR2 SVGAGI. The J gene is TRBJ2-7, the V gene TRBV6-5, with a possible D match to TRBD1 (6 bases). The source of this sequence is a woman aged 80 or older with acute or convalescent COVID-19. Sample: peripheral blood. The CDR3 loop is CAAQGLYEQYF. The CDR3 DNA follows: TGTGCCGCACAGGGATTGTACGAGCAGTACTTC.